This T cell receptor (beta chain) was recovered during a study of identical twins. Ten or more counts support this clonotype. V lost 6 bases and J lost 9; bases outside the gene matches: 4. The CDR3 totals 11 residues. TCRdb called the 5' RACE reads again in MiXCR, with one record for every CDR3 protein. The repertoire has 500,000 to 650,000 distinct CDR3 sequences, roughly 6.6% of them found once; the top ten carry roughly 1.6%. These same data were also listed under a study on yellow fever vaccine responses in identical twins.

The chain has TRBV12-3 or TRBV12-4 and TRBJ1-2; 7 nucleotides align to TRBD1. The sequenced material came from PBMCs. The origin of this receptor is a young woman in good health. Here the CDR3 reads CASRTGDRYTF. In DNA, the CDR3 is TGTGCCAGCAGAACAGGGGATCGCTACACCTTC.